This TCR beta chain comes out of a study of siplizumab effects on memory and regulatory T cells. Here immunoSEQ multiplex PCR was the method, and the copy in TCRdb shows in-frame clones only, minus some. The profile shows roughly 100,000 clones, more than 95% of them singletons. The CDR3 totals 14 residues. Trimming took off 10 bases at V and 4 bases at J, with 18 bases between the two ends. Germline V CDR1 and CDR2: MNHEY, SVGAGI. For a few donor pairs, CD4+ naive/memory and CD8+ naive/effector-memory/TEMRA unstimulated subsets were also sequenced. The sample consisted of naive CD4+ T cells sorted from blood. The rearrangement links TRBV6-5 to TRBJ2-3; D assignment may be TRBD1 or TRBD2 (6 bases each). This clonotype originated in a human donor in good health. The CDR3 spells CATWRWGAADTQYF. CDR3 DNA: TGTGCCACCTGGCGGTGGGGGGCCGCAGATACGCAGTATTTT.